Each of the 29 T cell receptor beta chains below was sequenced from the same sample in a study of shared clonotypes between healthy human individuals. The protocol was immunoSEQ multiplex PCR, while the TCRdb copy is restricted to in-frame clones and leaves out a portion. The top ten hold approximately 1.7% of the sample, which has over 700,000 clones, just under 75% seen once. The sequencing input was memory CD4+ T cells sorted from blood. Subset noted: CD45RA-negative fraction. The receptors were sampled from a woman in her thirties in good health.

The V and J genes are TRBV5-1 and TRBJ2-1; 7 bases agree with TRBD2. CDR3 length: 17 residues. Trimming took 3 bases from V and 7 from J; bases not matched to a gene: 16. CDR1 SGHRS and CDR2 YFSETQ come from the germline V gene. CDR3 sequence (DNA): TGCGCCAGCAGCTGGGACTTTAAGAGGGAGGGCCGAAATGAGCAGTTCTTC. Its translation is CASSWDFKREGRNEQFF.

The chain combines TRBV5-8 with TRBJ1-2, with TRBD1 identical over 7 bases. With 5 bases clipped from V and 6 bases from J, the junction kept 4 bases outside the gene matches. The CDR3 sequence is 12 residues long. Germline loops: CDR1 SGHTS, CDR2 YDEGEE. CDR3 amino acids: CASRRQGDGYTF. The CDR3 DNA follows: TGTGCCAGCAGAAGACAGGGTGATGGCTACACCTTC. Variable domain in full (rest from reference TRBV5-8 and TRBJ1-2): EAGVTQSPTHLIKTRGQQATLRCSPISGHTSVYWYQQALGLGLQFLLWYDEGEERNRGNFPPRFSGRQFPNYSSELNVNALELEDSALYLCASRRQGDGYTFGSGTRLTVV.

The V and J genes are TRBV29-1 and TRBJ1-2; the match to TRBD1 covers 10 bases. Germline CDR1 is SQVTM and CDR2 is ANQGSEA. The CDR3 extends over 11 amino acids. Trimming removed 5 bases from V and 8 bases from J; junction bases left unmatched: 2. The CDR3 nucleotides read TGCAGCGTTTGGACAGGGGGAGGCTACACCTTC. Protein: CSVWTGGGYTF.

In DNA, the CDR3 is TGTGCCATCAGTGATACGGGGACCAAAAACATTCAGTACTTC. The encoded protein is CAISDTGTKNIQYF. V is TRBV10-3 and J is TRBJ2-4; weak D call: TRBD2 (5 bases). The CDR3 totals 14 residues. Germline-derived CDR1 and CDR2 are ENHRY and SYGVKD. Deletions cut 3 bases from V and 2 bases from J, with 8 bases between.

The CDR3 bases are TGTGCCAGTAATCGACAGGGAGCCGAGACCCAGTACTTC. It codes for CASNRQGAETQYF. The chain recombines TRBV19 with TRBJ2-5, with 7 nucleotides matching TRBD1. J was trimmed by 5 bases and V by 7 bases; bases with no gene match: 7. The length of the CDR3 is 13 residues. Germline V gives CDR1 LNHDA, CDR2 SQIVND (reference sequence).

The chain joins TRBV28 to TRBJ2-2; 7 bases are a match to TRBD2. The germline V gene encodes CDR1 MDHEN and CDR2 SYDVKM. Unmatched junction bases numbered 6, after V lost 7 bases and J lost 1 base. There are 15 residues in the CDR3. CDR3 amino acids: CASTLGLLNTGELFF. In nucleotides, the CDR3 is TGTGCCAGCACCCTGGGACTATTGAACACCGGGGAGCTGTTTTTT.

The rearrangement uses TRBV4-1 and TRBJ2-3, with D possibly TRBD2 on 6 matching bases. The germline V gene encodes CDR1 MGHRA and CDR2 YSYEKL. This CDR3 region has 14 residues. Trimming removed 2 bases from V and 9 bases from J, with 15 bases in between. The CDR3 coding sequence is TGCGCCAGCAGCCAAAGCCCTACAACTAGCACGCAGTATTTT. It is translated as CASSQSPTTSTQYF.

This clone came up many times. CDR3 DNA: TGCGCCAGCAGCCAAGGGAAGAGGGGAAGCTCTGGAAACACCATATATTTT. Translation gives CASSQGKRGSSGNTIYF. The chain recombines TRBV4-1 with TRBJ1-3, with D possibly matching TRBD1 (5 bases). Trimming removed 1 base from V and 0 bases from J, with 13 bases in between. The CDR3 has 17 amino acids. Germline loops: CDR1 MGHRA, CDR2 YSYEKL.

This clone has ten or more counts. Other DNA variants within this sample encode the same CDR3. V is TRBV28 and J is TRBJ1-2, with TRBD1 as a possible D gene (6 bases). The CDR3 length is 14 residues. V was trimmed by 0 bases and J by 4 bases, leaving 9 bases between them. Germline V gene lookup returns CDR1 MDHEN and CDR2 SYDVKM. CDR3 amino acids: CASSLWDRSYGYTF. CDR3 in DNA: TGTGCCAGCAGTTTATGGGACAGAAGCTATGGCTACACCTTC.

The chain couples TRBV25-1 to TRBJ2-7; tentatively, D is TRBD1 (6 bases). Trimming cost V 8 bases and J 3 bases, with 17 bases left between them. The CDR3 runs to 14 residues. The V gene's germline CDR1 is MGHDK and CDR2 SYGVNS. The CDR3 reads CASGQTGPFYEQYF. CDR3 DNA sequence: TGTGCCAGCGGTCAGACAGGTCCCTTCTACGAGCAGTACTTC.

The chain links TRBV7-9 to TRBJ1-1; no clear D. In germline, CDR1 is SEHNR, CDR2 FQNEAQ (reference sequence). This CDR3 spans 13 amino acids. The V gene lost 5 bases and the J gene lost 3 bases, with 10 bases spanning the gap. CDR3 sequence: CASSHQRDTEAFF. DNA for the CDR3: TGTGCCAGCAGCCATCAACGGGACACTGAAGCTTTCTTT.

The chain recombines TRBV29-1 with TRBJ1-5; no firm D call. The CDR3 consists of 14 residues. Germline CDR1 SQVTM, CDR2 ANQGSEA. This CDR3 is CRWAGVALGQPQHF. The CDR3 region has the DNA TGCAGGTGGGCCGGGGTGGCGTTGGGGCAGCCCCAGCATTTT. The whole variable domain, filled in from reference TRBV29-1 and TRBJ1-5, reads SAVISQKPSRDICQRGTSLTIQCQVDSQVTMMFWYRQQPGQSLTLIATANQGSEATYESGFVIDKFPISRPNLTFSTLTVSNMSPEDSSIYLCRWAGVALGQPQHFGDGTRLSIL.

The chain has TRBV5-1 and TRBJ2-7; a possible D gene is TRBD1 (7 bases). With 4 bases removed from V and 5 bases from J, the gap between germline ends came to 22 bases. Germline-derived CDR1 and CDR2 are SGHRS and YFSETQ. There are 16 residues in the CDR3. CDR3 sequence: CASSLPRTGPGDEQYF. The CDR3 DNA sequence: TGCGCCAGCAGCCTCCCTCGGACAGGCCCGGGGGACGAGCAGTACTTC.

This chain joins TRBV7-3 and TRBJ2-1; 7 bases align to TRBD2. Germline CDR1 and CDR2: SGHTA and FQGTGA. V dropped 2 bases and J dropped 5; count of bases not matched to a gene: 3. The CDR3 runs 14 residues. As DNA, the CDR3 is TGTGCCAGCAGCTTAGGGACTATTGACAATGAGCAGTTCTTC. As protein: CASSLGTIDNEQFF.

This clone was counted ten times or more. This same CDR3 is encoded by further DNA sequences in the sample. This chain connects TRBV2 to TRBJ2-7; 8 positions agree with TRBD1. This CDR3 has 14 residues. In germline, CDR1 is SNHLY, CDR2 FYNNEI. V dropped 5 bases and J dropped 3; count of bases not matched to a gene: 6. The CDR3 loop reads CASSPGTGYYEQYF. For the CDR3, the DNA is TGTGCCAGCAGTCCCGGGACAGGATACTACGAGCAGTACTTC.

The V call is TRBV7-9, the J call TRBJ1-4, with 10 bases aligning to TRBD1. The CDR3 is 14 residues long. Trimming cost V 5 bases and J 7 bases; bases outside gene matches: 4. The germline CDR1 and CDR2 sequences are SEHNR and FQNEAQ (reference sequence). CDR3 sequence (DNA): TGTGCCAGCAGCAAAGACAGGGGGCCTGAAAAACTGTTTTTT. Encoded protein: CASSKDRGPEKLFF.

In nucleotides, the CDR3 is TGTGCCAGCAGCTTAGATTTAGGGCGTGGTTTCGAGCAGTACTTC. This translates into CASSLDLGRGFEQYF. The chain combines TRBV11-2 with TRBJ2-7; no reliable D call. V was trimmed by 0 bases and J by 6 bases, leaving 15 bases between them. Germline values: CDR1 SGHAT, CDR2 FQNNGV. CDR3 size: 15 residues.

The V gene is TRBV11-2, the J gene TRBJ2-5; 13 nucleotides agree with TRBD2. V lost 4 bases and J lost 5; bases outside the gene matches: 7. The germline gives CDR1 SGHAT, CDR2 FQNNGV. The CDR3 runs 16 residues. This CDR3 is CASSSRLAGGIETQYF. The CDR3 DNA reads TGTGCCAGCAGCTCCCGACTAGCGGGAGGTATCGAGACCCAGTACTTC.

A word on this clone: Additional DNA sequences in this sample encode the identical CDR3. This chain links TRBV5-1 with TRBJ2-5; 9 nucleotides align to TRBD2. V lost 3 bases and J lost 5; bases outside the gene matches: 8. The CDR3 runs to 15 residues. CDR1 is SGHRS, CDR2 YFSETQ, per germline. CDR3 amino acids: CASSSTSGVRETQYF. In DNA, the CDR3 is TGCGCCAGCAGCTCGACTAGCGGAGTCCGGGAGACCCAGTACTTC.

For this clone: Other DNA sequences of this sample code for an identical CDR3. This chain uses TRBV18 with TRBJ2-7, with D perhaps TRBD2 (6 bases). Germline V gene lookup returns CDR1 KGHSH and CDR2 LQKENI. The V and J ends lost 2 bases and 0 bases respectively, with 8 bases between them. The CDR3 is 14 residues long. In DNA, the CDR3 is TGTGCCAGCTCACCAGGAGGGTCCTCCTACGAGCAGTACTTC. Translation: CASSPGGSSYEQYF.

The V call is TRBV6-1, the J call TRBJ2-7; tentative D call: TRBD2 (6 bases). Looked up from germline, CDR1 is MNHNS and CDR2 is SASEGT. The CDR3 runs 14 residues. V was trimmed by 4 bases and J by 0 bases, leaving 10 bases between them. CDR3 residues: CASSVRENSYEQYF. CDR3 nucleotide sequence: TGTGCCAGCAGTGTTCGGGAGAACTCCTACGAGCAGTACTTC.

V gene TRBV6-5 combines with J gene TRBJ2-5; D gene uncertain. Germline CDR1 reads MNHEY; CDR2 reads SVGAGI. Trimming removed 7 bases from V and 3 bases from J, with 6 bases in between. CDR3 size: 11 residues. This CDR3 is CASTAEETQYF. CDR3 coding DNA: TGTGCCAGCACGGCAGAAGAGACCCAGTACTTC.

The V and J genes are TRBV5-4 and TRBJ2-2; TRBD1 matches 8 bases. Germline CDR1 and CDR2: SGHNT and YYREEE (reference sequence). This CDR3 spans 13 amino acids. V shed 3 bases and J 11 bases; nucleotides not matched to a gene: 6. The CDR3 loop is CASSSIDRGELFF. The CDR3 DNA is TGTGCCAGCAGCTCGATCGACAGGGGTGAGCTGTTTTTT.

J is TRBJ2-2 and V is TRBV19; the D is unclear. CDR3 length: 12 amino acids. The V end was cut by 4 bases, the J end by 6 bases, with 6 bases between. CDR1 is LNHDA, CDR2 SQIVND, per germline (reference sequence). This CDR3 reads CASSNIPGELFF. The CDR3 region has the DNA TGTGCCAGTAGTAACATCCCCGGGGAGCTGTTTTTT.

The chain combines TRBV4-1 with TRBJ1-6, with 11 bases lining up with TRBD1. After removal of 2 bases from V and 6 bases from J, the junction contained 9 bases not matched to a gene. From germline, CDR1 is MGHRA and CDR2 YSYEKL. CDR3 size: 18 residues. The CDR3 region has the DNA TGCGCCAGCAGCCAATCTTCGGGACAGGGGGGCCGTAATTCACCCCTCCACTTT. Amino acids: CASSQSSGQGGRNSPLHF.

This clone was counted a few times. The chain joins TRBV27 to TRBJ2-3; 8 bases line up with TRBD2. Germline-derived CDR1 and CDR2 are MNHEY and SMNVEV (reference sequence). The junction had 8 bases not matched to a gene; V was cut back by 6 bases and J by 0 bases. The CDR3 covers 16 residues. This CDR3 reads CASRSNSGVSTDTQYF. CDR3 coding DNA: TGTGCCAGCAGGAGTAATAGCGGGGTCAGCACAGATACGCAGTATTTT.

This rearrangement joins TRBV30 to TRBJ2-1; TRBD2 aligns across 10 bases. The CDR3 covers 12 residues. V lost 5 bases to trimming and J lost 9 bases; unmatched junction nucleotides: 4. CDR1 is GTSNPN and CDR2 is SVGIG in the germline V gene (reference sequence). The CDR3, as DNA: TGTGCCTGGTCTAGCGGGAGTACTGAGCAGTTCTTC. Protein: CAWSSGSTEQFF.

V is TRBV10-3 and J is TRBJ2-7, with D perhaps assigned TRBD1 or TRBD2 (6 bases each). The CDR3 contains 14 residues. With 4 bases removed from V and 2 bases from J, the gap between germline ends came to 12 bases. Germline V gene lookup returns CDR1 ENHRY and CDR2 SYGVKD. This CDR3 reads CAISGLGTTYEQYF. CDR3 nucleotides: TGTGCCATCAGTGGACTAGGGACAACCTACGAGCAGTACTTC.

This clone was observed at least ten times. The rearrangement uses TRBV11-3 and TRBJ2-3, with unresolved D. Trimming took off 0 bases at V and 0 bases at J, with 7 bases between the two ends. The CDR3 is 15 residues long. Germline lookup yields CDR1 SGHNT and CDR2 YENEEA. CDR3 DNA sequence: TGTGCCAGCAGCTTAGAGGGGTCTAGCACAGATACGCAGTATTTT. It is translated as CASSLEGSSTDTQYF. Based on the CDR3 plus reference TRBV11-3 and TRBJ2-3, the full variable domain is EAGVVQSPRYKIIEKKQPVAFWCNPISGHNTLYWYLQNLGQGPELLIRYENEEAVDDSQLPKDRFSAERLKGVDSTLKIQPAELGDSAVYLCASSLEGSSTDTQYFGPGTRLTVL.